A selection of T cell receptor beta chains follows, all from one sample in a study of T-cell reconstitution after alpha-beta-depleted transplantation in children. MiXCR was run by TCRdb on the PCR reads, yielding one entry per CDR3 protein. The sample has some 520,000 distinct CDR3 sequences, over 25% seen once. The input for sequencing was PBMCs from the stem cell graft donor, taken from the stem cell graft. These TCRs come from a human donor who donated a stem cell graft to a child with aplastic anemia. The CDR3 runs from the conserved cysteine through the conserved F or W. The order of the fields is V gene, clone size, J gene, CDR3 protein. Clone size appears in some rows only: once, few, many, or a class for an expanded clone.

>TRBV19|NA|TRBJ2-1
CASTAYQGGHEQFF
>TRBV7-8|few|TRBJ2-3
CASSYRPLAASTDTQYF
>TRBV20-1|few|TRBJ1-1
CSAPDRSTEAFF
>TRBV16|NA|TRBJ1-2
CASSQYPGQGVNGYTF
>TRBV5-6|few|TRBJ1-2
CASSRTSSADGYTF
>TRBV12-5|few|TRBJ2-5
CASGRPEETQYF
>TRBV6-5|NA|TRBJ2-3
CASSYSIIGTDTQYF
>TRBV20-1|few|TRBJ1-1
CSARDDGTGVKAFF
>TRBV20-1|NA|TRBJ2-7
CSARDYILTTREQYF
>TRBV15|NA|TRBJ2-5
CATSRDPSGQETQYF
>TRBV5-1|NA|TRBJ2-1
CASSWTSGRSSYNEQFF
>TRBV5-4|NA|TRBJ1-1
CASSSLWPRGRNTEAFF
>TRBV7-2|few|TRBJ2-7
CASSLDPSGTYEQYF
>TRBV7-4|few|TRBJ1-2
CASSLWTGEVYGYTF
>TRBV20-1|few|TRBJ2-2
CSVPDLAGAVTGELFF
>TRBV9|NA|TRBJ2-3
CASSKSETSTDTQYF